These T cell receptor beta chains were read from a single sample in a study of vaccination effects on CD4 cells after COVID-19. These receptors' targets are unknown. This table comes from immunoSEQ multiplex PCR, and its TCRdb copy is limited to in-frame clones, with some not included. Of some 19,000 clones in the sample, nearly 75% were seen once. The specimen was CD4+ T cells from PBMCs cultured with a peptide pool, collected before COVID-19 vaccination. The receptors were sampled from a human donor who had a prior SARS-CoV-2 infection. The CDR3 runs from the conserved cysteine through the conserved F or W. D genes are given only for firm matches. Size is stated for part of the rows, as once, few or many counts, or as a class when the clone is expanded.

size: -
V: TRBV12-5
D: -
J: TRBJ2-6
DNA: TGTGCTAGTGGTGTGTCTGACTCTGGGGCCAACGTCCTGACTTTC
CDR3: CASGVSDSGANVLTF

size: -
V: TRBV11-3
D: -
J: TRBJ1-2
DNA: TGTGCCAGCAGCATTAGCTGGGCTGGGAACTATGGCTACACCTTC
CDR3: CASSISWAGNYGYTF

size: once
V: TRBV6-4
D: -
J: TRBJ1-1
DNA: TGTGCCAGCAGCGCCGCGGAGGGGACTGAAGCTTTCTTT
CDR3: CASSAAEGTEAFF

size: once
V: TRBV19
D: TRBD1
J: TRBJ1-2
DNA: TGTGCCAGTGGTGGGACAGGCCAATATGGCTACACCTTC
CDR3: CASGGTGQYGYTF

size: -
V: TRBV7-9
D: -
J: TRBJ2-5
DNA: TGTGCCAGCAGGCCCAGGGGGAGGGAGACCCAGTACTTC
CDR3: CASRPRGRETQYF

size: -
V: TRBV30
D: -
J: TRBJ1-6
DNA: TGTGCCTGGACAAGGGGGGGTGCAGGCTCCTATAATTCACCCCTCCACTTT
CDR3: CAWTRGGAGSYNSPLHF

size: -
V: TRBV27
D: -
J: TRBJ1-4
DNA: TGTGCCAGCAGTTTTCAGGGAGCAGGGGAAAAACTGTTTTTT
CDR3: CASSFQGAGEKLFF

size: few
V: TRBV19
D: -
J: TRBJ2-7
DNA: TGTGCCAGTAGTTCCAGAGGGGTCGAGCAGTACTTC
CDR3: CASSSRGVEQYF

size: -
V: TRBV11-3
D: -
J: TRBJ1-1
DNA: TGTGCCAGCAGCTCAGGTGCGGTGAACACTGAAGCTTTCTTT
CDR3: CASSSGAVNTEAFF

size: few
V: TRBV14
D: -
J: TRBJ2-2
DNA: TGTGCCAGCAGCCAAGTTAGTCTAGGGGAGCTGTTTTTT
CDR3: CASSQVSLGELFF

size: -
V: TRBV5-8
D: -
J: TRBJ2-5
DNA: TGTGCCAGCAGCACGGACTATGGTTTAGAGACCCAGTACTTC
CDR3: CASSTDYGLETQYF

size: once
V: TRBV13
D: TRBD1
J: TRBJ2-5
DNA: TGTGCCAGCAGCCGATATGACAGGGGGCGTGGGACCCAGTACTTC
CDR3: CASSRYDRGRGTQYF

size: -
V: TRBV5-1
D: -
J: TRBJ2-1
DNA: TGCGCCAGCAGTACAGGGACTGGATCCTACAATGAGCAGTTCTTC
CDR3: CASSTGTGSYNEQFF

size: few
V: TRBV15
D: -
J: TRBJ1-5
DNA: TGTGCCACCAGCAGAGACGTTAATCAGCCCCAGCATTTT
CDR3: CATSRDVNQPQHF

size: -
V: TRBV11-2
D: -
J: TRBJ2-3
DNA: TGTGCCAGCAGTATAGGAGTTCTAGATACGCAGTATTTT
CDR3: CASSIGVLDTQYF

size: -
V: TRBV7-2
D: -
J: TRBJ1-3
DNA: TGTGCCAGCAGCTTTATGGCGGACACCATATATTTT
CDR3: CASSFMADTIYF

size: -
V: TRBV7-8
D: TRBD1
J: TRBJ2-7
DNA: TGTGCCAGCAGCCCCGGGACAGGGGTTCGGATCTACGAGCAGTACTTC
CDR3: CASSPGTGVRIYEQYF

size: -
V: TRBV7-9
D: -
J: TRBJ2-5
DNA: TGTGCCAGCAGCGAGAGGGGAGCACAAGAGACCCAGTACTTC
CDR3: CASSERGAQETQYF

size: few
V: TRBV3-1/TRBV3-2
D: TRBD2
J: TRBJ2-3
DNA: TGTGCCAGCAGCCAATTCGCTAGCGGGCTCACAGATACGCAGTATTTT
CDR3: CASSQFASGLTDTQYF

size: -
V: TRBV11-3
D: TRBD2
J: TRBJ2-4
DNA: TGTGCCAGCAGCGAAGAAGGGACTAGCGGGCTAGCCAAAAACATTCAGTACTTC
CDR3: CASSEEGTSGLAKNIQYF

size: -
V: TRBV11-1
D: -
J: TRBJ2-1
DNA: TGTGCCAGCAGCCCCAATCCCGAGATTGAGCAGTTCTTC
CDR3: CASSPNPEIEQFF

size: once
V: TRBV6-4
D: -
J: TRBJ2-1
DNA: TGTGCCAGCAGCCCGGAGTACACCTACAATGAGCAGTTCTTC
CDR3: CASSPEYTYNEQFF

size: -
V: TRBV19
D: TRBD1
J: TRBJ1-2
DNA: TGTGCCAGTAGTATAACAGGGGGCTTTATTAAGGGCTATGGCTACACCTTC
CDR3: CASSITGGFIKGYGYTF